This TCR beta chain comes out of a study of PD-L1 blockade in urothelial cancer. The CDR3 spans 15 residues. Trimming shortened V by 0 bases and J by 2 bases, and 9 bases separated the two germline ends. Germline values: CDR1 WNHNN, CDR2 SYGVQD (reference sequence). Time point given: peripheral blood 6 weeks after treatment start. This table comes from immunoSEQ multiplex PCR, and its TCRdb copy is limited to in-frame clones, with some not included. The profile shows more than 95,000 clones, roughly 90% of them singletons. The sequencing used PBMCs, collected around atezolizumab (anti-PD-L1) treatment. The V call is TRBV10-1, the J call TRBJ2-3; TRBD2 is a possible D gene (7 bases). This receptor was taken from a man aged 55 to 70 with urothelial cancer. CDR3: CASSESGGPTDTQYF. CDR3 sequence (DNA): TGCGCCAGCAGTGAGTCCGGGGGGCCCACAGATACGCAGTATTTT.